This T cell receptor (beta chain) was observed in a study of blood T cell repertoires in COVID-19. Overall study context: Acute-phase and convalescent COVID-19 samples originated in the United States, Italy and Spain. T cells, B-cell-depleted T cells, or PBMCs provided the cDNA or gDNA that served as material.

Original methodology: Cell counts per sample came from amplifying reference gene primers. The data were produced by immunoSEQ multiplex PCR, yet TCRdb's version contains in-frame clones alone and is incomplete. The V and J calls and clone size are taken from that table; D and trimming were inferred from the DNA. The table has 250,000 or so clones, 88% seen once. The sequencing sample was made of peripheral blood. This receptor was taken from a woman in her thirties or forties who had recovered from COVID-19.

As DNA, the CDR3 is TGTGCCAGTACCCCGGAGGGGCGCGGCTATGGCTACACCTTC. This encodes CASTPEGRGYGYTF. The chain recombines TRBV19 with TRBJ1-2; possibly TRBD1 for D (5 bases). The CDR3 length is 14 residues. V dropped 7 bases and J dropped 4 bases, with 16 bases sitting between them. Germline CDR1 and CDR2: LNHDA and SQIVND (reference sequence). Together with reference TRBV19 and TRBJ1-2, the CDR3 gives the full variable domain: DGGITQSPKYLFRKEGQNVTLSCEQNLNHDAMYWYRQDPGQGLRLIYYSQIVNDFQKGDIAEGYSVSREKKESFPLTVTSAQKNPTAFYLCASTPEGRGYGYTFGSGTRLTVV.